The next 16 T cell receptor beta chains were all read from a single sample in a study of spatial heterogeneity in lung cancer. Study-level findings and limits: Tracking of tumor mutation counts was seen in expanded intratumoral alpha and beta TCR counts.

These receptors have no known antigen. The time point is: sample taken at primary tumor resection. TCRdb processed the 5' RACE reads anew with MiXCR; each CDR3 protein has one entry. The sample has about 11,000 distinct CDR3 sequences; about 5% are singletons. The material sequenced was lung tumor tissue, taken at surgery. All receptors come from a male donor with early-stage non-small cell lung cancer.

Judged by abundance, this clonotype is medium-sized. The genes are TRBV9 and TRBJ1-6; D is unclear. Trimming took 3 bases from V and 0 from J, leaving 4 bases between them. The CDR3 covers 14 residues. Germline V CDR1 and CDR2: SGDLS, YYNGEE. In nucleotides, the CDR3 is TGTGCCAGCAGCGACAGCTCCTATAATTCACCCCTCCACTTT. This encodes CASSDSSYNSPLHF.

DNA for the CDR3: TGCAGTGCCACCGACAGTCCCCCCTACAATGAGCAGTTCTTC. Its protein is CSATDSPPYNEQFF. The chain employs TRBV20-1 and TRBJ2-1; D is perhaps TRBD1 (5 bases). The CDR3 is made up of 14 amino acids. Germline V gene data show CDR1 as DFQATT and CDR2 as SNEGSKA (reference sequence). The ends were cut back, 6 bases at V and 2 bases at J, with 14 bases in the middle.

This clonotype is medium-sized within its sample. The chain has TRBV14 and TRBJ1-1; D call uncertain. The CDR3 spans 13 residues. Trimming cost V 6 bases and J 7 bases, with 15 bases left between them. CDR1 is SGHDN, CDR2 FVKESK, per germline. The DNA for the CDR3 is TGTGCCAGCAGGAGGACGAGGGCGAATGAAGCTTTCTTT. Translation: CASRRTRANEAFF. Filled out from reference TRBV14 and TRBJ1-1, the complete variable domain reads EAGVTQFPSHSVIEKGQTVTLRCDPISGHDNLYWYRRVMGKEIKFLLHFVKESKQDESGMPNNRFLAERTGGTYSTLKVQPAELEDSGVYFCASRRTRANEAFFGQGTRLTVV.

This clonotype was picked up many times. The chain joins TRBV19 to TRBJ2-6; D is undetermined. The length of the CDR3 is 14 residues. The germline V gene has CDR1 LNHDA and CDR2 SQIVND (reference sequence). Trimming removed 3 bases from V and 4 bases from J, with 7 bases in between. This CDR3 reads CASSMVWGANVLTF. The DNA for the CDR3 is TGTGCCAGTAGTATGGTCTGGGGGGCCAACGTCCTGACTTTC. The full variable domain, in which reference TRBV19 and TRBJ2-6 provide the parts outside the CDR3, is DGGITQSPKYLFRKEGQNVTLSCEQNLNHDAMYWYRQDPGQGLRLIYYSQIVNDFQKGDIAEGYSVSREKKESFPLTVTSAQKNPTAFYLCASSMVWGANVLTFGAGSRLTVL.

This clonotype was picked up a small number of times. The V gene is TRBV6-1, the J gene TRBJ1-5, with D perhaps matching TRBD1 (6 bases). The germline V and J ends were trimmed by 7 bases and 0 bases, with 22 bases remaining between them. Germline V CDR1 and CDR2: MNHNS, SASEGT. The CDR3 consists of 18 residues. The CDR3 sequence: CASMGGRTGTLSNQPQHF. In DNA form, the CDR3 reads TGTGCCAGCATGGGGGGCCGAACAGGTACCCTTAGCAATCAGCCCCAGCATTTT.

This clonotype was counted ten times or more. The rearrangement joins TRBV13 to TRBJ2-1, with D maybe TRBD2 (6 bases). With 8 bases removed from V and 12 bases from J, the gap between germline ends came to 14 bases. The CDR3 sequence is 11 residues long. Looked up from germline, CDR1 is PRHDT and CDR2 is FYEKMQ (reference sequence). As DNA, the CDR3 is TGTGCCAGCGGTTTAGCGGCTGGGCAGTTCTTC. It specifies CASGLAAGQFF.

This clonotype was detected many times. The J gene is TRBJ2-5, the V gene TRBV29-1, with D unclear. Germline V lookup: CDR1 SQVTM, CDR2 ANQGSEA. This CDR3 region has 12 residues. V was pared by 7 bases and J by 1 base, with 10 bases between. CDR3 DNA: TGCAGCGGATCACCGAGCCAAGAGACCCAGTACTTC. This gives the protein CSGSPSQETQYF.

V gene TRBV5-6 combines with J gene TRBJ1-2; a possible D gene is TRBD1 (5 bases). Germline CDR1 reads SGHDT; CDR2 reads YYEEEE. The CDR3 has 14 residues. V gave up 1 base and J gave up 5 bases, with 12 bases separating them. CDR3 region: CASSLKGRAYGYTF. The CDR3, as DNA: TGTGCCAGCAGCTTGAAGGGGCGGGCGTATGGCTACACCTTC.

In its sample, this clonotype was seen many times. The J gene is TRBJ1-2, the V gene TRBV2, with TRBD1 as a possible D gene (5 bases). Germline values: CDR1 SNHLY, CDR2 FYNNEI. This CDR3 region has 15 residues. V was pared by 6 bases and J by 6 bases, with 20 bases between. The CDR3 region has the DNA TGTGCCAGCAGCGGTAGGGACCTCCTGGAAGATGGCTACACCTTC. Its translation is CASSGRDLLEDGYTF.

V is TRBV7-2 and J is TRBJ2-1; 9 bases fit TRBD2. Germline V lookup: CDR1 SGHTA, CDR2 FQGNSA. CDR3 size: 16 residues. With V trimmed by 6 bases and J by 7 bases, 13 bases remained unmatched. Here the CDR3 DNA reads TGTGCCAGCAGTAAAAGGGGCGGGAGGGACGTTAATGAGCAGTTCTTC. Protein: CASSKRGGRDVNEQFF.

This clonotype was detected ten times or more. This chain uses TRBV6-6 with TRBJ2-5, with 8 bases lining up with TRBD1. The CDR3 totals 15 residues. The V segment lost 2 bases and the J segment 5 bases; nucleotides outside the gene matches: 7. Germline CDR1 is MNHNY and CDR2 is SVGAGI (reference sequence). The CDR3 DNA reads TGTGCCAGCAGTTACCACTCAGGGGGCGGTGAGACCCAGTACTTC. Residues: CASSYHSGGGETQYF.

This clonotype was found many times. The V gene is TRBV29-1, the J gene TRBJ1-1, with D perhaps TRBD1 (5 bases). Germline CDR1 SQVTM, CDR2 ANQGSEA. The CDR3 loop spans 15 amino acids. The V and J ends lost 4 bases and 0 bases respectively, with 15 bases between them. The CDR3 nucleotides read TGCAGCGTTGCTTTCAGGGTTCCCCTGAACACTGAAGCTTTCTTT. It codes for CSVAFRVPLNTEAFF.

This clonotype was picked up many times. The chain couples TRBV15 to TRBJ1-1; D is perhaps TRBD1 (5 bases). The V gene lost 3 bases and the J gene lost 1 base, with 9 bases spanning the gap. CDR3 size: 14 residues. Per germline, CDR1 LNHNV and CDR2 YYDKDF (reference sequence). The CDR3 region is CATSRTDGNTEAFF. For the CDR3, the DNA is TGTGCCACCAGCAGGACAGATGGGAACACTGAAGCTTTCTTT.

This clonotype was detected ten times or more. CDR3 residues: CASTRVRGYTF. Written as DNA, the CDR3 is TGTGCCAGCACCCGGGTCAGGGGCTACACCTTC. V and J are TRBV7-9 and TRBJ1-2; no clear D gene. The CDR3 totals 11 residues. Looked up from germline, CDR1 is SEHNR and CDR2 is FQNEAQ (reference sequence). V gave up 7 bases and J gave up 8 bases, with 11 bases separating them.

This clonotype rates as medium-sized. The chain is built from TRBV29-1 and TRBJ2-1; unclear D gene. The CDR3 runs to 11 residues. Trimming cost V 3 bases and J 7 bases, with 7 bases left between them. CDR1 and CDR2 from the germline V gene are SQVTM and ANQGSEA. The CDR3 protein is CSVESFNEQFF. DNA of the CDR3: TGCAGCGTTGAGTCGTTTAATGAGCAGTTCTTC.

This clonotype occurred many times. The chain links TRBV12-3 or TRBV12-4 to TRBJ2-1; TRBD2 aligns across 12 bases. CDR3 size: 17 residues. Trimming took 7 bases from V and 3 from J; bases not matched to a gene: 10. CDR3 coding DNA: TGTGCCAGCACCGAGACTAGCGGGAGAGGGGACTACAATGAGCAGTTCTTC. Translating gives CASTETSGRGDYNEQFF.